This TCR beta chain stems from a study of early T cells in non-severe SARS-CoV-2 infection. Overall study: Sequencing input comprised bulk RNA from unsorted whole blood; chain pairing was not available.

This clonotype was found many times. Its antigen remains unidentified. cDNA molecules, individually, were tagged with unique molecular identifiers. A single record per CDR3 protein comes from TCRdb applying MiXCR to the 5' RACE reads. The table has about 43,000 distinct CDR3 sequences, about 11% seen once; the top ten hold about 9.6%. CDR3 length equals 16 residues. Trimming pared 1 base from V and 0 bases from J, leaving 12 bases between. Germline values: CDR1 SGHVS, CDR2 FQNEAQ. General observations from the study: Anti-spike CD8 responses were favored in VDJdb matching, and private and CD4 specificities were missed.

The V gene is TRBV7-8, the J gene TRBJ1-1; possible D gene TRBD1, 5 bases. The sequence derives from an adult who was a healthcare worker with PCR-confirmed SARS-CoV-2 infection or an uninfected control (not recorded which). Sequenced material: whole blood. For the CDR3, the DNA is TGTGCCAGCAGCTTAGAGGGGCCCTTAATGAACACTGAAGCTTTCTTT. It codes for CASSLEGPLMNTEAFF.